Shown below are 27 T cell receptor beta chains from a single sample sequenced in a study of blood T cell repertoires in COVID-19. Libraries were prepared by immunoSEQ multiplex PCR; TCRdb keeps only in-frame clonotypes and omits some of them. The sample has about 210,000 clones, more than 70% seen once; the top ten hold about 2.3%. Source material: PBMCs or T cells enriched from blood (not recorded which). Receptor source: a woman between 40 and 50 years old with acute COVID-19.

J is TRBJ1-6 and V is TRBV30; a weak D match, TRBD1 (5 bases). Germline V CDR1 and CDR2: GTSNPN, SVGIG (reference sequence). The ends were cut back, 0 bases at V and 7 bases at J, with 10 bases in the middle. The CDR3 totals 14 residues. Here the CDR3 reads CAWSVQTDNSPLHF. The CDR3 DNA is TGTGCCTGGAGTGTACAGACAGACAATTCACCCCTCCACTTT. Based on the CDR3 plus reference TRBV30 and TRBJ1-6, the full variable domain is SQTIHQWPATLVQPVGSPLSLECTVEGTSNPNLYWYRQAAGRGLQLLFYSVGIGQISSEVPQNLSASRPQDRQFILSSKKLLLSDSGFYLCAWSVQTDNSPLHFGNGTRLTVT.

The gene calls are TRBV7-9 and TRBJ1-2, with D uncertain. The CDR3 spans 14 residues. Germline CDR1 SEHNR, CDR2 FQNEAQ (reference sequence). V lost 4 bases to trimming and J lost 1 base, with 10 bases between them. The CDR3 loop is CASSSDGVNYGYTF. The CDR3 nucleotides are TGTGCCAGCAGCTCTGACGGGGTTAACTATGGCTACACCTTC. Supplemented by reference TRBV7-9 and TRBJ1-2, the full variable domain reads DTGVSQNPRHKITKRGQNVTFRCDPISEHNRLYWYRQTLGQGPEFLTYFQNEAQLEKSRLLSDRFSAERPKGSFSTLEIQRTEQGDSAMYLCASSSDGVNYGYTFGSGTRLTVV.

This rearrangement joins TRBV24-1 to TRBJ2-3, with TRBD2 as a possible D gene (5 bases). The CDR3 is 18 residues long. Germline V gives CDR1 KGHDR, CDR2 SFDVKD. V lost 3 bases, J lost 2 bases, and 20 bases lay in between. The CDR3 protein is CATSDPLSPRRNTDTQYF. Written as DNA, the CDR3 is TGTGCCACCAGTGATCCTCTAAGCCCCAGGAGGAACACAGATACGCAGTATTTT.

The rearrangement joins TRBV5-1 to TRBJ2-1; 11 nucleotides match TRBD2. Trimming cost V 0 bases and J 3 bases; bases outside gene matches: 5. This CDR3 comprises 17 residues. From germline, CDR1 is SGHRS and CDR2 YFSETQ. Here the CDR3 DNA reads TGCGCCAGCAGCTTGGCCCAACTAGCGGGAGTCTACAATGAGCAGTTCTTC. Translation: CASSLAQLAGVYNEQFF.

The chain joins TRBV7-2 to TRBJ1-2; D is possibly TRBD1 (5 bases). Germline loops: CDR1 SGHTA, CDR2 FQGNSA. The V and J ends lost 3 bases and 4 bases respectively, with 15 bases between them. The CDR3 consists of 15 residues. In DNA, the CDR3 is TGTGCCAGCAGCTTGGGGCCCGAGAGAACCTATGGCTACACCTTC. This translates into CASSLGPERTYGYTF.

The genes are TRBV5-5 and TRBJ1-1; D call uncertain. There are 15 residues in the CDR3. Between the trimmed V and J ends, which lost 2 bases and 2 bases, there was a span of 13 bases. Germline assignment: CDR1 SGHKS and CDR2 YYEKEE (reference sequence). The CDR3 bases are TGTGCCAGCAGCTTCGGGGATAAGGGAAACACTGAAGCTTTCTTT. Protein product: CASSFGDKGNTEAFF.

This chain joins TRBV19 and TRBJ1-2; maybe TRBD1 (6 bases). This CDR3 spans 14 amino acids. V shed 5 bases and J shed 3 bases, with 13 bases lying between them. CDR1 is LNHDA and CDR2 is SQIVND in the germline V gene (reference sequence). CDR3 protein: CASSFVEGDYGYTF. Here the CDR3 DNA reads TGTGCCAGTAGTTTTGTCGAGGGGGACTATGGCTACACCTTC. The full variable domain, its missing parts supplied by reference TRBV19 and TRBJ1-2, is DGGITQSPKYLFRKEGQNVTLSCEQNLNHDAMYWYRQDPGQGLRLIYYSQIVNDFQKGDIAEGYSVSREKKESFPLTVTSAQKNPTAFYLCASSFVEGDYGYTFGSGTRLTVV.

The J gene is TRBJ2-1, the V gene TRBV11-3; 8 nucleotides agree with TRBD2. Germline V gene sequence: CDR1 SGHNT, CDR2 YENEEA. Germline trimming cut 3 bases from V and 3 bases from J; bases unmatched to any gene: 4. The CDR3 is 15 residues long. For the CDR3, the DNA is TGTGCCAGCAGCTTGGGCGGGAGGATCTACAATGAGCAGTTCTTC. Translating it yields CASSLGGRIYNEQFF.

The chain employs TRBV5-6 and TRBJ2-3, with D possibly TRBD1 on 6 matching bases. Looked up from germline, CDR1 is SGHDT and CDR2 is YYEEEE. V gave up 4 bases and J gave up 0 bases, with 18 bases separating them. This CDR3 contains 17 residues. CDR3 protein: CASSPYTRTASTDTQYF. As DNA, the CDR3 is TGTGCCAGCAGCCCTTATACAAGGACAGCTAGCACAGATACGCAGTATTTT.

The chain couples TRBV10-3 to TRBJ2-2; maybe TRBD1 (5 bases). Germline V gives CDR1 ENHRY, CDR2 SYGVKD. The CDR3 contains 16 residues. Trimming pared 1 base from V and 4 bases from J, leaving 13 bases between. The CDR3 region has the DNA TGTGCCATCAGTGAGTTCAAGGGGCTAAGCACCGGGGAGCTGTTTTTT. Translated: CAISEFKGLSTGELFF.

CDR3 sequence (DNA): TGTGCCAGCAGCCAAGGGACAGGGGTAGGCAATCAGCCCCAGCATTTT. Translated: CASSQGTGVGNQPQHF. The J gene is TRBJ1-5, the V gene TRBV5-6; 10 nucleotides line up with TRBD1. Germline CDR1 and CDR2: SGHDT and YYEEEE. Unmatched junction bases numbered 6, after V lost 4 bases and J lost 2 bases. The CDR3 consists of 16 residues.

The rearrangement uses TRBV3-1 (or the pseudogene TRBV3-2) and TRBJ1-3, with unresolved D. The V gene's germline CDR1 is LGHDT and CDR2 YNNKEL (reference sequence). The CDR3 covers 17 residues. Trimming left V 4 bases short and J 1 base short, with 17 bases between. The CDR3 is CASSPQVPGKSGNTIYF. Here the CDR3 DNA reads TGTGCCAGCAGCCCTCAAGTTCCGGGAAAGTCTGGAAACACCATATATTTT.

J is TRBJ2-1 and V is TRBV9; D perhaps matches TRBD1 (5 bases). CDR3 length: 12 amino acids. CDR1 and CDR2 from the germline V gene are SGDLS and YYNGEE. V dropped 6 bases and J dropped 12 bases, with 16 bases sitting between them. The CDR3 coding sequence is TGTGCCAGCAACCTAGAAAGGGGCGCGCAGTTCTTC. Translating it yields CASNLERGAQFF.

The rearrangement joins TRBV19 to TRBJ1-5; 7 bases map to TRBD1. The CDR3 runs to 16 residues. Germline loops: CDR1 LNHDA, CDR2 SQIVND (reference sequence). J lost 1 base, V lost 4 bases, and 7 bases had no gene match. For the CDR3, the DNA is TGTGCCAGTAGTACCTACAGGGGTCAAAGCAATCAGCCCCAGCATTTT. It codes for CASSTYRGQSNQPQHF.

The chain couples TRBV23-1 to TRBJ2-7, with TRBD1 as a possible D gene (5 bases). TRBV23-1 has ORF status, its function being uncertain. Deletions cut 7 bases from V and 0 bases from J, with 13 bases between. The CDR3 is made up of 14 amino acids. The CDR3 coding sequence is TGCGCCAGCACCTTAACGACAGCCTCCTACGAGCAGTACGTC. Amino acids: CASTLTTASYEQYV.

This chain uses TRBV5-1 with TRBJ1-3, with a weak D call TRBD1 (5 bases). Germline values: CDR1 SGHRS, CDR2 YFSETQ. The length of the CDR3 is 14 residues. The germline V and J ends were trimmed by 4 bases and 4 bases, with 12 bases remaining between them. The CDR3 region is CASSAPGSGNTIYF. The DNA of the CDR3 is TGCGCCAGCAGCGCCCCAGGGTCGGGAAACACCATATATTTT.

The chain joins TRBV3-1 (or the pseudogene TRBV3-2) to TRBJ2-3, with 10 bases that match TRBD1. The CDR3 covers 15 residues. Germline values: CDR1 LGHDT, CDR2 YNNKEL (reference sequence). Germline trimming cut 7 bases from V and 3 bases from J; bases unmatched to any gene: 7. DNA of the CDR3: TGTGCCAGCAACCTGACAGGGGGCATTACAGATACGCAGTATTTT. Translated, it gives CASNLTGGITDTQYF.

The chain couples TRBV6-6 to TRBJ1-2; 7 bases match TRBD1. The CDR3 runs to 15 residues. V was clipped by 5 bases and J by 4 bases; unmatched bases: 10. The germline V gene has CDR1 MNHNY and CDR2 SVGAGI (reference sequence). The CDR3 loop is CASSAPRDSFYGYTF. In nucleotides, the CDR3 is TGTGCCAGCAGTGCTCCCCGGGACAGTTTCTATGGCTACACCTTC.

CDR3 nucleotides: TGTGCCAGCAGCTTAGCCGGAACTAATGAAAAACTGTTTTTT. Translation: CASSLAGTNEKLFF. The chain uses TRBV9 and TRBJ1-4; the D is unclear. CDR3 length: 14 amino acids. V lost 4 bases and J lost 1, with 8 bases in between. Germline V CDR1 and CDR2: SGDLS, YYNGEE.

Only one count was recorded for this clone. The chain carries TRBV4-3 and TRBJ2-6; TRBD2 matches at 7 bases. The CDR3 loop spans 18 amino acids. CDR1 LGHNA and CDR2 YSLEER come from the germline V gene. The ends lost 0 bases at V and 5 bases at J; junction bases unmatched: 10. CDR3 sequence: CASSQDGVGLGRANVLTF. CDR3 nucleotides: TGCGCCAGCAGCCAAGATGGGGTCGGACTAGGTAGGGCCAACGTCCTGACTTTC.

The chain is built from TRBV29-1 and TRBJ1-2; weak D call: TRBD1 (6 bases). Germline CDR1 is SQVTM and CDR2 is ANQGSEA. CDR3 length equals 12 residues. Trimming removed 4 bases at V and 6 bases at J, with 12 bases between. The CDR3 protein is CSVGEQGDGYTF. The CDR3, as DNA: TGCAGCGTTGGGGAACAGGGAGATGGCTACACCTTC.

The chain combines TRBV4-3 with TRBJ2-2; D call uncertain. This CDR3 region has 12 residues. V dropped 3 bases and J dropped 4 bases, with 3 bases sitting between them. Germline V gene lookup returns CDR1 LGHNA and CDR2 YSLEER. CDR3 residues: CASSHVTGELFF. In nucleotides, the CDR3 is TGCGCCAGCAGCCACGTCACCGGGGAGCTGTTTTTT.

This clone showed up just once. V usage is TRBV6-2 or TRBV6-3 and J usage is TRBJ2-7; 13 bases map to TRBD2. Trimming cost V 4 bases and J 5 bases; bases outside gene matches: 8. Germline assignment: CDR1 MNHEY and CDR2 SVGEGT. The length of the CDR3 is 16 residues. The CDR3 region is CASSSAGTSGMDEQYV. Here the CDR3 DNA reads TGTGCCAGCAGTTCCGCCGGGACTAGCGGGATGGACGAGCAGTACGTC.

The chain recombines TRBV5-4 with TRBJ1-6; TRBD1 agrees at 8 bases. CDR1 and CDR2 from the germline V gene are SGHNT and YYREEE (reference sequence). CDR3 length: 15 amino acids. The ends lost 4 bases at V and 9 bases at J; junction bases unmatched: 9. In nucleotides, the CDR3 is TGTGCCAGCAGCCCCCCGGACAGGGTCCTTTCACCCCTCCACTTT. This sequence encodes CASSPPDRVLSPLHF.

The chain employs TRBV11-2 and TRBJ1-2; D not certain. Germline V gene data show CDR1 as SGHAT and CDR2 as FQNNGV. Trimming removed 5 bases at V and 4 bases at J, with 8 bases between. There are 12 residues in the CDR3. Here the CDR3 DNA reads TGTGCCAGCAGCCAGACACTCTATGGCTACACCTTC. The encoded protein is CASSQTLYGYTF.

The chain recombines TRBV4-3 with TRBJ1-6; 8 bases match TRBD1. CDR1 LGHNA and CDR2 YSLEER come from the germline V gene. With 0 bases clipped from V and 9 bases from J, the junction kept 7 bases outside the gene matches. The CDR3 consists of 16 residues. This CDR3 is CASSQDSTGGRSPLHF. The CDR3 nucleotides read TGCGCCAGCAGCCAAGATAGTACAGGGGGGCGTTCACCCCTCCACTTT.

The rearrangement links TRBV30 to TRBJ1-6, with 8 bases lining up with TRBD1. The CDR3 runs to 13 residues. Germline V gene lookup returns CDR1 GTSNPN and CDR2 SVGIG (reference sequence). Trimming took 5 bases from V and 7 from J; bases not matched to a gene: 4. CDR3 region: CAWVDRGNSPLHF. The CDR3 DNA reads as TGTGCCTGGGTCGACAGGGGAAATTCACCCCTCCACTTT. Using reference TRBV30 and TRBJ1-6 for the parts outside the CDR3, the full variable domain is SQTIHQWPATLVQPVGSPLSLECTVEGTSNPNLYWYRQAAGRGLQLLFYSVGIGQISSEVPQNLSASRPQDRQFILSSKKLLLSDSGFYLCAWVDRGNSPLHFGNGTRLTVT.